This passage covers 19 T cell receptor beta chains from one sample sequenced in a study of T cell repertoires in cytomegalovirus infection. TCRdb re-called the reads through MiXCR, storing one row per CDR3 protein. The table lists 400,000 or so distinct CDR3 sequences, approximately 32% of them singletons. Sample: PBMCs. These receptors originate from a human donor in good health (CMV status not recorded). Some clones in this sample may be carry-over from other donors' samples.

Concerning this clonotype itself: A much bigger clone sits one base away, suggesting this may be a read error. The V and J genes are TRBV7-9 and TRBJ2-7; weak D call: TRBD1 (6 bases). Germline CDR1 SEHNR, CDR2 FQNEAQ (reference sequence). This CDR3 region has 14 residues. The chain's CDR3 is CASSFGTRFYEQSF. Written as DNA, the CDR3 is TGTGCCAGCAGCTTCGGGACACGATTCTACGAGCAGTCCTTC.

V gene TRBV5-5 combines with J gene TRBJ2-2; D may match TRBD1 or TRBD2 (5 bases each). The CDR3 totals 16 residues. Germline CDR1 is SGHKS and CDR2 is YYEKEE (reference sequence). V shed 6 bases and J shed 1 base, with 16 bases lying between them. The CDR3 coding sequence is TGTGCCAGCACCGACGGGAAGGGGATGAACACCGGGGAGCTGTTTTTT. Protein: CASTDGKGMNTGELFF.

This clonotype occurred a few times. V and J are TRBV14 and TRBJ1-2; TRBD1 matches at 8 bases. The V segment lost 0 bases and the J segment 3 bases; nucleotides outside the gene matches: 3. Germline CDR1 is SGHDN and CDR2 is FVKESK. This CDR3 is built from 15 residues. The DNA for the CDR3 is TGTGCCAGCAGCCAAGAGGGGACAGGAGACTATGGCTACACCTTC. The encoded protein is CASSQEGTGDYGYTF.

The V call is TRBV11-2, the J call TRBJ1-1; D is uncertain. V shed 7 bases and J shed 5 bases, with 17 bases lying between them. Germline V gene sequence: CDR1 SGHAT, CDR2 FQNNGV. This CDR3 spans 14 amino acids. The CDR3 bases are TGTGCCAGCAAGCAAAACCGGGGTCGGACTGAAGCTTTCTTT. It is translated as CASKQNRGRTEAFF.

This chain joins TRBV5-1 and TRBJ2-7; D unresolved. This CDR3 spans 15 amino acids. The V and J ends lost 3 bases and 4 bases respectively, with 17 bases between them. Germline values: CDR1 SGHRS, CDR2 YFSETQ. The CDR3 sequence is CASSSRAGEVYEQYF. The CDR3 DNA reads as TGCGCCAGCAGCTCCCGGGCAGGTGAGGTTTACGAGCAGTACTTC.

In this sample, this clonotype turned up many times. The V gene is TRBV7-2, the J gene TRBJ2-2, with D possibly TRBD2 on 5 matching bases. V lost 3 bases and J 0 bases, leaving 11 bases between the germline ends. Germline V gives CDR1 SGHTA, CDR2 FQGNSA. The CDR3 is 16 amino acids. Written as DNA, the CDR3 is TGTGCCAGCAGCTTTTCCGGGGTTCCGAACACCGGGGAGCTGTTTTTT. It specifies CASSFSGVPNTGELFF.

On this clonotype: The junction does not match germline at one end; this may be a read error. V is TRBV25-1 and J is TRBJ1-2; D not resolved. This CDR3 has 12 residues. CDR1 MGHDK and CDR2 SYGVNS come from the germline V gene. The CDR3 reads CARSEYGDGYTF. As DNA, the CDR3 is TGTGCCCGCAGTGAATACGGGGATGGCTACACCTTC.

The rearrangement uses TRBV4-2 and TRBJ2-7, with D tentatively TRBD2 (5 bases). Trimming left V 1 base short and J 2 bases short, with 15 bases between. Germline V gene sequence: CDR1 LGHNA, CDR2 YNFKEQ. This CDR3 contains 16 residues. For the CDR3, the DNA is TGTGCCAGCAGCCAAGCCCTAGGACTGGACCCCTACGAGCAGTACTTC. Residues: CASSQALGLDPYEQYF.

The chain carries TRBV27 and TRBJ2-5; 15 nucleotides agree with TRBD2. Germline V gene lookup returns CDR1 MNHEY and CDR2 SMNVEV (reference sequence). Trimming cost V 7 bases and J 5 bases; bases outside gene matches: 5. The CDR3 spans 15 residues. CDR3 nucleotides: TGTGCCAGCAAGGGACTAGCGGGGGGAGAGGAGACCCAGTACTTC. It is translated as CASKGLAGGEETQYF.

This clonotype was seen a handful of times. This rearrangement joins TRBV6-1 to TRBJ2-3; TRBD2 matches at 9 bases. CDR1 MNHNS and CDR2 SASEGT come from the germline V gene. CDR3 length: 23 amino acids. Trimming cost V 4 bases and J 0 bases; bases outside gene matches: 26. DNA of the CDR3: TGTGCCAGCAGTGGGGGAGGAGTGGATTGGTCTAGCGGGGAGTTAACTAGCACAGATACGCAGTATTTT. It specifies CASSGGGVDWSSGELTSTDTQYF.

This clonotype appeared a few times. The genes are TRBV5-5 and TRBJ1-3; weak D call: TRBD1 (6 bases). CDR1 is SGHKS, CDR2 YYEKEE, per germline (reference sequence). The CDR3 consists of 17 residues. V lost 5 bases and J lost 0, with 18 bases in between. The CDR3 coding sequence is TGTGCCAGCAGTAGAAGACCTACAGGGAACTCTGGAAACACCATATATTTT. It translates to CASSRRPTGNSGNTIYF.

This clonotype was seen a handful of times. CDR3 in DNA: TGTGCCAGCAGCCAAAGCGGACAGGGGAGGAATGAGCAGTTCTTC. Its protein is CASSQSGQGRNEQFF. This sequence joins TRBV28 and TRBJ2-1; 9 nucleotides align to TRBD1. The germline V gene encodes CDR1 MDHEN and CDR2 SYDVKM. This CDR3 is 15 amino acids long. Trimming took 6 bases from V and 7 from J; bases not matched to a gene: 10.

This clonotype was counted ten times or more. The CDR3 here is CASSLNRGNTIYF. The CDR3 nucleotides read TGTGCCAGCAGCTTAAATAGGGGAAACACCATATATTTT. The chain combines TRBV7-2 with TRBJ1-3; D remains unclear. From germline, CDR1 is SGHTA and CDR2 FQGNSA. This CDR3 comprises 13 residues. The V gene lost 2 bases and the J gene lost 4 bases, with 6 bases spanning the gap.

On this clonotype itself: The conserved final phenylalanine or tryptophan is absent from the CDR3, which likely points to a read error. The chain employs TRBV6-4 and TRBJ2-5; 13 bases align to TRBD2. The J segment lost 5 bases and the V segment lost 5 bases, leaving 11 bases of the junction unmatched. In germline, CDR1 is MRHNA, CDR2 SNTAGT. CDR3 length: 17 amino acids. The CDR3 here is CASSKERRTSGGETQYL. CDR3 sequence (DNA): TGTGCCAGCAGTAAAGAAAGACGGACTAGCGGGGGTGAGACCCAGTACTTA.

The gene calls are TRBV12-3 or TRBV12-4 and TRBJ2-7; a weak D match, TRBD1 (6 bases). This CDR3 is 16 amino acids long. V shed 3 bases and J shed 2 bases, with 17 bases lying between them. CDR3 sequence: CASSLTATGVPYEQYF. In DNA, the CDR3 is TGTGCCAGCAGTTTGACCGCGACAGGCGTACCCTACGAGCAGTACTTC.

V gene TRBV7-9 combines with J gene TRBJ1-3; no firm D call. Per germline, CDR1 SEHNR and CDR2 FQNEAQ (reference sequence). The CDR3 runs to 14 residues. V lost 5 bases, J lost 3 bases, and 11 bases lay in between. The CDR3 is CASSHHPVGNTIYF. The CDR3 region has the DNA TGTGCCAGCAGCCACCATCCGGTTGGAAACACCATATATTTT.

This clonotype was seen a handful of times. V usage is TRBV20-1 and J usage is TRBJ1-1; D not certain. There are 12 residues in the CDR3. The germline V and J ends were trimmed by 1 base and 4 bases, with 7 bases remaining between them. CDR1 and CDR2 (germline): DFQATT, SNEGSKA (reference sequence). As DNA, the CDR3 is TGCAGTGCTAGAGGTGGCCCCACTGAAGCTTTCTTT. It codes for CSARGGPTEAFF.

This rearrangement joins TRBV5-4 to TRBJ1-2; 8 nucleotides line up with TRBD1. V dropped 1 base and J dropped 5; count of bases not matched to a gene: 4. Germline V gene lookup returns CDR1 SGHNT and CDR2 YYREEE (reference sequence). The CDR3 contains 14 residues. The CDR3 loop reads CASSLPGGGYGYTF. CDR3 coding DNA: TGTGCCAGCAGCTTGCCAGGGGGCGGATATGGCTACACCTTC. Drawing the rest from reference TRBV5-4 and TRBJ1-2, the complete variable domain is ETGVTQSPTHLIKTRGQQVTLRCSSQSGHNTVSWYQQALGQGPQFIFQYYREEENGRGNFPPRFSGLQFPNYSSELNVNALELDDSALYLCASSLPGGGYGYTFGSGTRLTVV.

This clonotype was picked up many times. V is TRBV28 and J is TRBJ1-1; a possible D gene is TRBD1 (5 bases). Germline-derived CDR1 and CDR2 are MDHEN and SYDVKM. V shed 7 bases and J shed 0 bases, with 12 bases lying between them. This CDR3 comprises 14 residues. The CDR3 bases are TGTGCCAGCATTGGGGGTCGAATGAACACTGAAGCTTTCTTT. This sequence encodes CASIGGRMNTEAFF.